This T cell receptor beta chain was sequenced for a study of blood T cells in healthy people across ages. On this clonotype: Its antigen remains unknown.

Isolation yielded PBMCs, at least 6.5 million per sample, in every case. Whole-study findings and limits: Long-lived donors carried more naive CD4+ cells and greater diversity than aged donors.

Together with a sample-barcoded 5' primer, a J-beta primer mix was included in a second PCR lasting about 6 to 11 cycles. One entry per CDR3 protein, called by TCRdb with MiXCR from the 5' RACE reads. The sample records about 570,000 distinct CDR3 sequences, roughly 28% being singletons. The clonotype originates from an older woman in good health. Material: blood.

The CDR3 protein is CASSQLQGAYEQYF. DNA for the CDR3: TGTGCCAGCAGCCAACTACAGGGAGCCTACGAGCAGTACTTC. The chain couples TRBV7-2 to TRBJ2-5; a possible D gene is TRBD1 (6 bases). The end of the DNA is better explained by TRBJ2-7, so the J call may be wrong. Looked up from germline, CDR1 is SGHTA and CDR2 is FQGNSA. The CDR3 length is 14 residues.